One and the same sample provided the 8 T cell receptor beta chains below, sequenced in a study of T cells in localized non-small cell lung cancer. Measured with immunoSEQ multiplex PCR; TCRdb has only the in-frame clones, and not every one. This sample yields roughly 20,000 clones, of which 70% to 90% are seen a single time; about an eighth belongs to the top ten. Source: peripheral blood, taken before any cancer treatment. The receptors originated from a male donor older than 55 with stage I lung adenocarcinoma.

CDR3 in amino acids: CASTGSVGQGPGELFF. DNA of the CDR3: TGTGCCAGTACCGGGAGTGTGGGACAGGGTCCCGGGGAGCTGTTTTTT. The chain recombines TRBV19 with TRBJ2-2; 9 bases line up with TRBD1. The trim removed 7 bases at V and 6 bases at J, leaving 12 bases unmatched. Germline lookup yields CDR1 LNHDA and CDR2 SQIVND (reference sequence). This CDR3 comprises 16 residues.

The genes are TRBV10-3 and TRBJ1-1; D unresolved. CDR1 ENHRY and CDR2 SYGVKD come from the germline V gene. The ends were cut back, 0 bases at V and 0 bases at J, with 5 bases in the middle. The CDR3 totals 14 residues. Here the CDR3 reads CAISESAVNTEAFF. Here the CDR3 DNA reads TGTGCCATCAGTGAGTCGGCAGTGAACACTGAAGCTTTCTTT.

CDR3 region: CASSAPAGTGNYEQYF. In DNA, the CDR3 is TGTGCCAGTAGTGCCCCCGCCGGGACAGGAAACTACGAGCAGTACTTC. The rearrangement joins TRBV19 to TRBJ2-7; 8 nucleotides align to TRBD1. In germline, CDR1 is LNHDA, CDR2 SQIVND (reference sequence). V lost 5 bases to trimming and J lost 3 bases; unmatched junction nucleotides: 12. CDR3 length: 16 amino acids.

The V call is TRBV7-6, the J call TRBJ1-1; the match to TRBD1 covers 8 bases. Looked up from germline, CDR1 is SGHVS and CDR2 is FNYEAQ. The CDR3 covers 14 residues. V was clipped by 5 bases and J by 4 bases; unmatched bases: 6. The CDR3, as DNA: TGTGCCAGCAGCACCCAGGGGGCAACCACTGAAGCTTTCTTT. Translated, it gives CASSTQGATTEAFF.

The V and J genes are TRBV27 and TRBJ1-1, with D possibly TRBD1 on 6 matching bases. Looked up from germline, CDR1 is MNHEY and CDR2 is SMNVEV (reference sequence). V shed 6 bases and J shed 0 bases, with 14 bases lying between them. This CDR3 spans 15 amino acids. The CDR3 coding sequence is TGTGCCAGCAGATTACAGGGAAGTCTGAACACTGAAGCTTTCTTT. This sequence encodes CASRLQGSLNTEAFF.

The V and J genes are TRBV28 and TRBJ1-4, with a tentative D call TRBD1 (5 bases). The CDR3 extends over 15 amino acids. CDR1 MDHEN and CDR2 SYDVKM come from the germline V gene. Trimming pared 7 bases from V and 0 bases from J, leaving 12 bases between. CDR3 nucleotide sequence: TGTGCCAGCACCGGGGGGGGAGCAACTAATGAAAAACTGTTTTTT. It codes for CASTGGGATNEKLFF.

The V call is TRBV30, the J call TRBJ2-2; D is perhaps TRBD1 (6 bases). CDR3 length: 15 residues. The V end lost 6 bases, the J end lost 2 bases, and 16 bases lay between the germline ends. The germline CDR1 and CDR2 sequences are GTSNPN and SVGIG (reference sequence). Here the CDR3 reads CACPTRTANTGELFF. The CDR3 DNA follows: TGTGCCTGCCCAACTCGGACAGCTAACACCGGGGAGCTGTTTTTT.

This clone has just one count. The J gene is TRBJ2-7, the V gene TRBV15; 7 bases align to TRBD1. This CDR3 region has 13 residues. Germline trimming cut 1 base from V and 3 bases from J; bases unmatched to any gene: 0. Germline V gene data show CDR1 as LNHNV and CDR2 as YYDKDF (reference sequence). CDR3 nucleotides: TGTGCCACCAGCAGAGGGGACAGCTACGAGCAGTACTTC. Protein: CATSRGDSYEQYF.